This TCR beta chain derives from a study of blood T cell repertoires in COVID-19. Deletions cut 0 bases from V and 7 bases from J, with 16 bases between. Germline V lookup: CDR1 MGHRA, CDR2 YSYEKL. CDR3 length: 17 amino acids. Here immunoSEQ multiplex PCR was the method, and the copy in TCRdb shows in-frame clones only, minus some. The table shows about 140,000 clones, with 65% to 85% occurring only once. This chain joins TRBV4-1 and TRBJ1-6; no firm D call. Material: peripheral blood. The TCR originated in a young man with COVID-19, enrolled during active disease. The CDR3 coding sequence is TGCGCCAGCAGCCAAGATGAAGGCTTAGCGTGGAATTCACCCCTCCACTTT. Protein sequence: CASSQDEGLAWNSPLHF.